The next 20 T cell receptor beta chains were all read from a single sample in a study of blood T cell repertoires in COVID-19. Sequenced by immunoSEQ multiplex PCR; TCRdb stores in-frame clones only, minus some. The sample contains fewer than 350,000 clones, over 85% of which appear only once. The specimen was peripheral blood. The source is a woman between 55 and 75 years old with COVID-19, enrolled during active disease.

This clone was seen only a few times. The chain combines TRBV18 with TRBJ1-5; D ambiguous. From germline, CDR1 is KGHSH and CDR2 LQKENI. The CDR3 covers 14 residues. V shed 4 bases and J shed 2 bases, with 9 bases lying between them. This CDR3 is CASSLSQGNQPQHF. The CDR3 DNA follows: TGTGCCAGCTCACTTTCCCAGGGCAATCAGCCCCAGCATTTT. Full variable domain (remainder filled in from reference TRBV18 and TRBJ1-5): NAGVMQNPRHLVRRRGQEARLRCSPMKGHSHVYWYRQLPEEGLKFMVYLQKENIIDESGMPKERFSAEFPKEGPSILRIQQVVRGDSAAYFCASSLSQGNQPQHFGDGTRLSIL.

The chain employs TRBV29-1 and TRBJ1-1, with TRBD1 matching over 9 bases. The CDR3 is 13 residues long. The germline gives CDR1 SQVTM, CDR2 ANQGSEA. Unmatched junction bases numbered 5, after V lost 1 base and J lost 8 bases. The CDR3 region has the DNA TGCAGCGTTGAAGCTTCCGGGACAGGGGAAGCTTTCTTT. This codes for CSVEASGTGEAFF.

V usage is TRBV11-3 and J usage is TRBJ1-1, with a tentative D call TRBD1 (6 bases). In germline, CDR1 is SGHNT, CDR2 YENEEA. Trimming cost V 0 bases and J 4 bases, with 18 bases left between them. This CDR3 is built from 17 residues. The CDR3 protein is CASSLEAGVICCTEAFF. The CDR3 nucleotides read TGTGCCAGCAGCTTAGAGGCAGGGGTTATATGTTGCACTGAAGCTTTCTTT.

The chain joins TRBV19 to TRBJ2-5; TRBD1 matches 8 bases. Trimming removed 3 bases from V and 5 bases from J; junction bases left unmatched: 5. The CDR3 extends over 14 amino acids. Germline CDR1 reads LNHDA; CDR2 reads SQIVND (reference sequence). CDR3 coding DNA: TGTGCCAGTAGTATTCAGGGGGCCGGGGAGACCCAGTACTTC. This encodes CASSIQGAGETQYF.

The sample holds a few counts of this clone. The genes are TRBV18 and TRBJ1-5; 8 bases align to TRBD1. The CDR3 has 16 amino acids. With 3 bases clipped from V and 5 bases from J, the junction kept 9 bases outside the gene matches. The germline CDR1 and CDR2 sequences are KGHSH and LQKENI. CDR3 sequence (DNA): TGTGCCAGCTCACCGTTGGGACAGGATGGGGATCAGCCCCAGCATTTT. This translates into CASSPLGQDGDQPQHF.

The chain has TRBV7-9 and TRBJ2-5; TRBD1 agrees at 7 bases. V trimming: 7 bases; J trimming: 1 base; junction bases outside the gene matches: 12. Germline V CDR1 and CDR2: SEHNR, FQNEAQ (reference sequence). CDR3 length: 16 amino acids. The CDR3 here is CASTTTGTAFQETQYF. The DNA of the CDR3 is TGTGCCAGCACCACCACAGGGACAGCCTTCCAAGAGACCCAGTACTTC. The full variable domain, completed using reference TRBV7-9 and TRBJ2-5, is DTGVSQNPRHKITKRGQNVTFRCDPISEHNRLYWYRQTLGQGPEFLTYFQNEAQLEKSRLLSDRFSAERPKGSFSTLEIQRTEQGDSAMYLCASTTTGTAFQETQYFGPGTRLLVL.

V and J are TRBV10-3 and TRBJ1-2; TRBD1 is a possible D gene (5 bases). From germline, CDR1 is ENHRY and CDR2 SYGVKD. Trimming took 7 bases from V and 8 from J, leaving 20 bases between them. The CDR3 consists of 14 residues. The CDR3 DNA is TGTGCCATCACCGAGTCCCCAGGGCCTTCAGGCTACACCTTC. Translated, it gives CAITESPGPSGYTF.

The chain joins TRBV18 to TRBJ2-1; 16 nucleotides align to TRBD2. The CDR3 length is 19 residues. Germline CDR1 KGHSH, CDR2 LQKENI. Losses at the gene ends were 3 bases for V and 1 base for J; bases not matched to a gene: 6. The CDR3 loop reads CASSPGLAGGPGSYNEQFF. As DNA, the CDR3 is TGTGCCAGCTCACCGGGACTAGCGGGGGGGCCAGGGTCCTACAATGAGCAGTTCTTC.

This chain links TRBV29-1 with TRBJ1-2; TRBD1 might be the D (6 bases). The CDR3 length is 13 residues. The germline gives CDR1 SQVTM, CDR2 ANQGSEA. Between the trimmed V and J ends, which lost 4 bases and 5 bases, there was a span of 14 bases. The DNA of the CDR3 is TGCAGCGTTGTCTTGGGGGCAGAGTATGGCTACACCTTC. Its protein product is CSVVLGAEYGYTF.

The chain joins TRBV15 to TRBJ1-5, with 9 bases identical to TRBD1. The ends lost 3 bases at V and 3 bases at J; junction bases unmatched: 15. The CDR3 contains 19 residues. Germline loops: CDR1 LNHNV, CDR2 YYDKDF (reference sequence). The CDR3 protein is CATSSPRLQGALDNQPQHF. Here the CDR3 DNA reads TGTGCCACCAGCAGCCCCCGATTACAGGGGGCCCTGGACAATCAGCCCCAGCATTTT. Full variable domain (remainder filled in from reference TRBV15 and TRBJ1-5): DAMVIQNPRYQVTQFGKPVTLSCSQTLNHNVMYWYQQKSSQAPKLLFHYYDKDFNNEADTPDNFQSRRPNTSFCFLDIRSPGLGDTAMYLCATSSPRLQGALDNQPQHFGDGTRLSIL.

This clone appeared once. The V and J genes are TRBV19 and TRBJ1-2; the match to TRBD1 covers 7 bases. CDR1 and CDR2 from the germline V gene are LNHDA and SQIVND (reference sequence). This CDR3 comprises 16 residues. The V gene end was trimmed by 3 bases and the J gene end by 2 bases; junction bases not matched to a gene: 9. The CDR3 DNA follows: TGTGCCAGTAGTATGAATGGAGGGGGCGCAAACTATGGCTACACCTTC. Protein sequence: CASSMNGGGANYGYTF.

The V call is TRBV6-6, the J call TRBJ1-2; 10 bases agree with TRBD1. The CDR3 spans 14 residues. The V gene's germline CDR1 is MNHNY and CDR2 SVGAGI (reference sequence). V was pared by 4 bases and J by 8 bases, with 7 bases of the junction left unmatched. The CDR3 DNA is TGTGCCAGCAGTTCCAGACAGGGGGCGGGCGGCTACACCTTC. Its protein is CASSSRQGAGGYTF.

The CDR3 DNA reads as TGTGCCAGCAAAGGGTTAAAGAAGGGGCTACAAGAGACCCAGTACTTC. The encoded protein is CASKGLKKGLQETQYF. The chain has TRBV27 and TRBJ2-5; possible D gene TRBD1, 5 bases. CDR1 is MNHEY and CDR2 is SMNVEV in the germline V gene (reference sequence). V was cut by 7 bases and J by 2 bases, with 20 bases left in between. The length of the CDR3 is 16 residues.

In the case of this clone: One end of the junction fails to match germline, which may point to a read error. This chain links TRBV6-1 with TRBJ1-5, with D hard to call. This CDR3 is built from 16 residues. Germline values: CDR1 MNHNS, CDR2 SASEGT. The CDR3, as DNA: TGTGCCAGCAGTGAGGCGGCAGTTCGAAGCAATCAGCCCCGGCATTTT. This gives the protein CASSEAAVRSNQPRHF.

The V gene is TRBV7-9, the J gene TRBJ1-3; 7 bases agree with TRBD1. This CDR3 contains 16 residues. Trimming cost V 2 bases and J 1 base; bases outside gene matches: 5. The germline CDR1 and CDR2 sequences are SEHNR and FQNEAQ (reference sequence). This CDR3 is CASSLNDRASGNTIYF. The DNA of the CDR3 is TGTGCCAGCAGCTTAAATGACAGGGCATCTGGAAACACCATATATTTT.

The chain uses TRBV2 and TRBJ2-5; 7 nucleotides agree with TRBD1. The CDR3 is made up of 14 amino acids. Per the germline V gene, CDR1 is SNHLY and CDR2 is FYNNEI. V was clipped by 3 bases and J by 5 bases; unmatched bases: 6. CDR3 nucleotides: TGTGCCAGCAGTGAGACAGGGAAGGGGGAGACCCAGTACTTC. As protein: CASSETGKGETQYF.

In DNA, the CDR3 is TGTGCCAGCAGCCAGGGCAAGAGCTATGGCTACACCTTC. Translation gives CASSQGKSYGYTF. The V gene is TRBV3-1 (or the pseudogene TRBV3-2), the J gene TRBJ1-2; no reliable D call. The germline V gene has CDR1 LGHDT and CDR2 YNNKEL (reference sequence). The CDR3 is 13 amino acids. The ends were cut back, 3 bases at V and 4 bases at J, with 9 bases in the middle.

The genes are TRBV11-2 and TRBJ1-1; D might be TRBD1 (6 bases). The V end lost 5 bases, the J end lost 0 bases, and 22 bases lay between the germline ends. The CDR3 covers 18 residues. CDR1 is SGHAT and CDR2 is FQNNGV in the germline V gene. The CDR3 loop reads CASSPPVQGILLNTEAFF. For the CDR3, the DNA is TGTGCCAGCAGCCCCCCGGTGCAGGGGATCCTTCTGAACACTGAAGCTTTCTTT.

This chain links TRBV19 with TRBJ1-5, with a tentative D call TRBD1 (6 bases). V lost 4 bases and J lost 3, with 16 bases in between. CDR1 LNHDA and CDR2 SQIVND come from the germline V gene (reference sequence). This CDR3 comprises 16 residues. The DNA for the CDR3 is TGTGCCAGTAGTAGCAGGGGAGCCCGATACAATCAGCCCCAGCATTTT. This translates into CASSSRGARYNQPQHF.

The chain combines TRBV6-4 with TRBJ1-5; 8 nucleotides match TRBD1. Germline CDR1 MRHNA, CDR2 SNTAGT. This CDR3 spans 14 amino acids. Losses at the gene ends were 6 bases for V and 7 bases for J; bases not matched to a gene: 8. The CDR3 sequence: CASSLTGGRQPQHF. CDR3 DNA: TGTGCCAGCAGCCTCACAGGGGGGCGGCAGCCCCAGCATTTT.